This T cell receptor beta chain was captured in a study of CD8 T cells in Susac syndrome. Germline CDR1 is SGHDT and CDR2 is YYEEEE. This CDR3 comprises 14 residues. Trimming removed 0 bases from V and 0 bases from J, with 7 bases in between. The RNA input was about 0.5 to 1 ug, and it was reverse transcribed with random hexamers. An immunoSEQ multiplex PCR amplified TCR beta CDR3 over 54 Vbeta and 13 Jbeta. TCRdb passed the immunoSEQ multiplex PCR reads through MiXCR, listing each CDR3 protein once. Of approximately 210,000 distinct CDR3 sequences in the sample, around 95% were seen once. CD8+ and CD4+ T cells were negatively isolated; TEMRA cells were FACS-enriched.

Sequencing was performed on CD4+ T cells from PBMCs. The rearrangement uses TRBV5-6 and TRBJ2-7; D call uncertain. The clonotype was recovered from a human donor with multiple sclerosis. CDR3 nucleotide sequence: TGTGCCAGCAGCTTGGGCTACTACTCCTACGAGCAGTACTTC. Translation: CASSLGYYSYEQYF.